The 25 T cell receptor beta chains below all came from one sample that was sequenced in a study of blood T cell repertoires in COVID-19. The assay was immunoSEQ multiplex PCR, and TCRdb's table has in-frame clones only and misses some. Of over 300,000 clones listed, around 84% were seen once; the top ten hold more than 9%. The specimen sequenced was PBMCs or T cells enriched from blood (not recorded which). These receptors originate from a woman aged 18 to 35 who had recovered from COVID-19.

This clone has a single count. The V call is TRBV6-6, the J call TRBJ1-6, with TRBD1 as a possible D gene (5 bases). From germline, CDR1 is MNHNY and CDR2 SVGAGI (reference sequence). The CDR3 has 16 amino acids. V shed 1 base and J shed 6 bases, with 13 bases lying between them. The CDR3 DNA reads as TGTGCCAGCAGTTACTTTCCCCAGGGTCCTAATTCACCCCTCCACTTT. Translation gives CASSYFPQGPNSPLHF.

The V gene is TRBV30, the J gene TRBJ1-3; D is possibly TRBD1 (6 bases). Germline V gene sequence: CDR1 GTSNPN, CDR2 SVGIG (reference sequence). CDR3 length: 15 amino acids. The ends were cut back, 4 bases at V and 6 bases at J, with 19 bases in the middle. This CDR3 is CAWMGPGQSVNTIYF. The DNA for the CDR3 is TGTGCCTGGATGGGGCCGGGACAATCGGTAAACACCATATATTTT.

The chain carries TRBV12-3 or TRBV12-4 and TRBJ1-1; 7 bases match TRBD1. The CDR3 consists of 13 residues. Trimming cost V 5 bases and J 3 bases; bases outside gene matches: 3. DNA of the CDR3: TGTGCCAGCAGTACAGGGGCGGACACTGAAGCTTTCTTT. This encodes CASSTGADTEAFF.

V usage is TRBV5-1 and J usage is TRBJ1-6; no definite D call. Germline lookup yields CDR1 SGHRS and CDR2 YFSETQ. With 0 bases removed from V and 9 bases from J, the gap between germline ends came to 7 bases. The CDR3 contains 13 residues. CDR3 DNA: TGCGCCAGCAGCTTGGACTTGGTTTCACCCCTCCACTTT. Translation: CASSLDLVSPLHF. The full variable domain, completed using reference TRBV5-1 and TRBJ1-6, is KAGVTQTPRYLIKTRGQQVTLSCSPISGHRSVSWYQQTPGQGLQFLFEYFSETQRNKGNFPGRFSGRQFSNSRSEMNVSTLELGDSALYLCASSLDLVSPLHFGNGTRLTVT.

J is TRBJ1-2 and V is TRBV5-6; TRBD1 matches 9 bases. The CDR3 is 15 amino acids. Germline V CDR1 and CDR2: SGHDT, YYEEEE. V was clipped by 4 bases and J by 4 bases; unmatched bases: 8. CDR3 nucleotide sequence: TGTGCCAGCAGCGATTCCGGGACAGGGCCCTATGGCTACACCTTC. Its translation: CASSDSGTGPYGYTF.

This clone was seen a few times. The V gene is TRBV4-1, the J gene TRBJ2-1, with TRBD2 identical over 10 bases. Germline CDR1 MGHRA, CDR2 YSYEKL. With 3 bases clipped from V and 3 bases from J, the junction kept 2 bases outside the gene matches. The CDR3 totals 15 residues. In nucleotides, the CDR3 is TGCGCCAGCAGCCACGTAGCGGGGGGCTACAATGAGCAGTTCTTC. Its translation: CASSHVAGGYNEQFF.

The chain has TRBV2 and TRBJ1-2; D ambiguous. V lost 2 bases and J lost 8, with 18 bases in between. Germline-derived CDR1 and CDR2 are SNHLY and FYNNEI. The length of the CDR3 is 15 residues. CDR3 residues: CASSESPLPPRGYTF. CDR3 DNA: TGTGCCAGCAGTGAATCACCCCTACCCCCTCGCGGCTACACCTTC.

This sequence joins TRBV2 and TRBJ1-2; D gene unclear. V was pared by 1 base and J by 6 bases, with 9 bases between. The germline V gene encodes CDR1 SNHLY and CDR2 FYNNEI. The CDR3 contains 13 residues. The CDR3 region is CASSEGYFNGYTF. CDR3 coding DNA: TGTGCCAGCAGTGAAGGGTACTTCAATGGCTACACCTTC. Complete variable domain (other parts from reference TRBV2 and TRBJ1-2): EPEVTQTPSHQVTQMGQEVILRCVPISNHLYFYWYRQILGQKVEFLVSFYNNEISEKSEIFDDQFSVERPDGSNFTLKIRSTKLEDSAMYFCASSEGYFNGYTFGSGTRLTVV.

The rearrangement links TRBV27 to TRBJ2-3; 7 nucleotides line up with TRBD1. V shed 3 bases and J 0 bases; nucleotides not matched to a gene: 12. This CDR3 region has 18 residues. The germline V gene has CDR1 MNHEY and CDR2 SMNVEV (reference sequence). Here the CDR3 reads CASSLTPPGQASTDTQYF. The CDR3 DNA is TGTGCCAGCAGTTTGACCCCACCCGGACAGGCGAGCACAGATACGCAGTATTTT.

The sample holds one count of this clone. CDR3 protein: CASSSSGTNYGYTF. Here the CDR3 DNA reads TGCGCCAGCAGCTCCTCCGGGACAAACTATGGCTACACCTTC. The J gene is TRBJ1-2, the V gene TRBV5-1, with a weak D call TRBD1 (6 bases). Germline CDR1 reads SGHRS; CDR2 reads YFSETQ. The V and J ends lost 3 bases and 2 bases respectively, with 11 bases between them. This CDR3 is 14 amino acids long.

The rearrangement uses TRBV6-5 and TRBJ1-3, with 7 bases fitting TRBD1. V lost 5 bases to trimming and J lost 4 bases; unmatched junction nucleotides: 5. Germline V gene lookup returns CDR1 MNHEY and CDR2 SVGAGI. CDR3 length: 14 residues. The CDR3 loop is CASSQTGYGNTIYF. The CDR3 DNA follows: TGTGCCAGCAGTCAGACAGGGTACGGAAACACCATATATTTT.

This chain joins TRBV24-1 and TRBJ2-1, with a possible D match to TRBD2 (5 bases). CDR1 and CDR2 (germline): KGHDR, SFDVKD. This CDR3 region has 13 residues. Between the trimmed V and J ends, which lost 3 bases and 9 bases, there was a span of 11 bases. The CDR3 is CATSDRTSGEQFF. Here the CDR3 DNA reads TGTGCCACCAGTGATCGGACTTCAGGTGAGCAGTTCTTC.

This clone was recorded only once. The chain joins TRBV21-1 to TRBJ1-2; the table names TRBD1, a call not compared with the DNA. TRBV21-1 is designated a pseudogene. The CDR3 has 11 residues. CDR3 sequence: CASIWGAGYTF. CDR3 bases: TGTGCCAGCATATGGGGCGCTGGCTACACCTTC.

V gene TRBV28 combines with J gene TRBJ2-6, with 8 bases fitting TRBD2. Germline V gene lookup returns CDR1 MDHEN and CDR2 SYDVKM. The trim removed 6 bases at V and 2 bases at J, leaving 6 bases unmatched. CDR3 size: 16 residues. CDR3 amino acids: CASSSPGLAGANVLTF. Here the CDR3 DNA reads TGTGCCAGCAGCTCTCCGGGACTAGCTGGGGCCAACGTCCTGACTTTC.

The genes are TRBV6-5 and TRBJ1-6, with TRBD1 matching 9 bases. Germline trimming cut 6 bases from V and 8 bases from J; bases unmatched to any gene: 8. Germline CDR1 and CDR2: MNHEY and SVGAGI. The CDR3 runs to 15 residues. In DNA form, the CDR3 reads TGTGCCAGCAGGGGACCGGGACAGGGATATTCACCCCTCCACTTT. This sequence encodes CASRGPGQGYSPLHF.

The chain uses TRBV6-2 or TRBV6-3 and TRBJ1-5, with TRBD1 matching over 9 bases. The germline gives CDR1 MNHEY, CDR2 SVGEGT. V was pared by 5 bases and J by 2 bases, with 4 bases of the junction left unmatched. The CDR3 length is 15 residues. CDR3 nucleotides: TGTGCCAGCAGTCGGACAGGGGTCGGCAATCAGCCCCAGCATTTT. It encodes CASSRTGVGNQPQHF.

The count of this clone is one. The chain couples TRBV10-1 to TRBJ2-2; 8 bases line up with TRBD1. J lost 0 bases, V lost 3 bases, and 9 bases had no gene match. CDR1 is WNHNN and CDR2 is SYGVQD in the germline V gene (reference sequence). CDR3 length: 18 amino acids. The CDR3 is CASSEESGGYPNTGELFF. The CDR3 nucleotides read TGCGCCAGCAGTGAAGAGTCAGGGGGCTACCCGAACACCGGGGAGCTGTTTTTT.

The chain combines TRBV4-1 with TRBJ2-5, with 7 bases identical to TRBD1. Germline V lookup: CDR1 MGHRA, CDR2 YSYEKL. Unmatched junction bases numbered 0, after V lost 1 base and J lost 4 bases. This CDR3 is 13 amino acids long. As DNA, the CDR3 is TGCGCCAGCAGCCAAGGACAGGGAGAGACCCAGTACTTC. This translates into CASSQGQGETQYF.

The J gene is TRBJ2-1, the V gene TRBV25-1, with unresolved D. Germline assignment: CDR1 MGHDK and CDR2 SYGVNS. V was pared by 5 bases and J by 4 bases, with 9 bases between. This CDR3 comprises 13 residues. The CDR3 bases are TGTGCCAGCAGTCCGTCCACATACAATGAGCAGTTCTTC. Encoded protein: CASSPSTYNEQFF. The variable domain in full, completed from reference TRBV25-1 and TRBJ2-1, reads EADIYQTPRYLVIGTGKKITLECSQTMGHDKMYWYQQDPGMELHLIHYSYGVNSTEKGDLSSESTVSRIRTEHFPLTLESARPSHTSQYLCASSPSTYNEQFFGPGTRLTVL.

V gene TRBV4-1 combines with J gene TRBJ2-7; TRBD2 might be the D (6 bases). This CDR3 has 15 residues. The V end was cut by 4 bases, the J end by 5 bases, with 18 bases between. CDR1 is MGHRA and CDR2 is YSYEKL in the germline V gene. This chain's CDR3 is CASSPGARGRNEQYF. The CDR3 nucleotides read TGCGCCAGCAGCCCCGGGGCCCGGGGGAGAAACGAGCAGTACTTC.

The V and J genes are TRBV7-9 and TRBJ2-1; 9 bases align to TRBD1. The germline V gene encodes CDR1 SEHNR and CDR2 FQNEAQ (reference sequence). Trimming at V came to 5 bases and at J to 7 bases, leaving 6 bases not matched to a gene. The CDR3 loop spans 14 amino acids. The CDR3 spells CASSLRTGENEQFF. The CDR3 DNA reads as TGTGCCAGCAGCCTGAGGACAGGGGAAAATGAGCAGTTCTTC.

The CDR3 loop reads CASSLFQQSYNEQFF. DNA for the CDR3: TGTGCCAGCAGCTTGTTCCAACAGTCGTACAATGAGCAGTTCTTC. The chain recombines TRBV5-4 with TRBJ2-1, with D unresolved. The CDR3 runs to 15 residues. V was cut by 1 base and J by 4 bases, with 12 bases left in between. Looked up from germline, CDR1 is SGHNT and CDR2 is YYREEE (reference sequence).

This rearrangement joins TRBV4-1 to TRBJ2-7; 7 positions agree with TRBD1. The CDR3 length is 14 residues. J gave up 5 bases and V 3 bases, and 7 bases lay outside the gene matches. CDR1 is MGHRA, CDR2 YSYEKL, per germline. The chain's CDR3 is CASSHSTGINEQYF. The CDR3 DNA reads as TGCGCCAGCAGCCATTCGACAGGGATCAACGAGCAGTACTTC.

A remark on this clone: The same CDR3 arises from other DNA sequences in this sample as well. V usage is TRBV5-1 and J usage is TRBJ2-5; no clear D gene. Trimming stripped 1 base from V and 3 bases from J, with 4 bases between. The CDR3 runs to 12 residues. Germline CDR1 SGHRS, CDR2 YFSETQ. DNA of the CDR3: TGCGCCAGCAGCTTGACAGAAGAGACCCAGTACTTC. It translates to CASSLTEETQYF. The variable domain in full, with the rest retrieved from reference TRBV5-1 and TRBJ2-5, is KAGVTQTPRYLIKTRGQQVTLSCSPISGHRSVSWYQQTPGQGLQFLFEYFSETQRNKGNFPGRFSGRQFSNSRSEMNVSTLELGDSALYLCASSLTEETQYFGPGTRLLVL.

This clone was detected once. The chain employs TRBV6-5 and TRBJ2-5; 7 bases map to TRBD2. V was clipped by 6 bases and J by 5 bases; unmatched bases: 12. CDR3 length: 15 amino acids. Germline loops: CDR1 MNHEY, CDR2 SVGAGI. CDR3 residues: CASRKGGIYGETQYF. As DNA, the CDR3 is TGTGCCAGCAGGAAGGGAGGGATATACGGGGAGACCCAGTACTTC.